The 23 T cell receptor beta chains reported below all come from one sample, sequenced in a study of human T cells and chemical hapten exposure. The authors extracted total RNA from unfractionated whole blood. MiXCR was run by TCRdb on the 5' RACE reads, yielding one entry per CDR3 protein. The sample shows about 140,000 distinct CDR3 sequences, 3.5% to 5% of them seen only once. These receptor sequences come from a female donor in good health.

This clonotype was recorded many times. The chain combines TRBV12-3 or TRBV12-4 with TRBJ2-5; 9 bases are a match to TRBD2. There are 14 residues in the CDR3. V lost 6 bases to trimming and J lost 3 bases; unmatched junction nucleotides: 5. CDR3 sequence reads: CASRVAGGEETQYF. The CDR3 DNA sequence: TGTGCCAGCAGGGTCGCGGGGGGGGAAGAGACCCAGTACTTC.

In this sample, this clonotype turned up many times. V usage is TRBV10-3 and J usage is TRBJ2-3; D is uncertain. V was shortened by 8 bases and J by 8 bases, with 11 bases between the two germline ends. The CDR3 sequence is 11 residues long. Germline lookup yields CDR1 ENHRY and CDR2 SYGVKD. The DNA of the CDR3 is TGTGCCATCGGGCAAGCGAGTACGCAGTATTTT. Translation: CAIGQASTQYF.

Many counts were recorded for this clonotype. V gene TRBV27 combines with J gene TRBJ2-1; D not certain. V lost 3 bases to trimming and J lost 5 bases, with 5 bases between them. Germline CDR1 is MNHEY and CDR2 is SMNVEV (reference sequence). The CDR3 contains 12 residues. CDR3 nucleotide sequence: TGTGCCAGCAGTTTCCCCAACAATGAGCAGTTCTTC. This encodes CASSFPNNEQFF.

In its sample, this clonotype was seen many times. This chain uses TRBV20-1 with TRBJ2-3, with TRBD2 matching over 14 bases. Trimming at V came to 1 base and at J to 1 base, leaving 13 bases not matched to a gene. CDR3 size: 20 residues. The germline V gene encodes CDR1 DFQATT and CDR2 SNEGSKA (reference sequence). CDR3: CSARGGLAGASGGGTDTQYF. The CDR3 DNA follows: TGCAGTGCTAGAGGGGGACTAGCGGGGGCCTCAGGGGGTGGCACAGATACGCAGTATTTT.

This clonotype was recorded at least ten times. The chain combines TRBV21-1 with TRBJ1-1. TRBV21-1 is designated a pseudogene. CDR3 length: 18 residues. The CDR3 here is CASSKLVSRGSSNTEAFF. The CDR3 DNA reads TGTGCCAGCAGCAAATTAGTCTCGCGGGGCTCGTCGAACACTGAAGCTTTCTTT.

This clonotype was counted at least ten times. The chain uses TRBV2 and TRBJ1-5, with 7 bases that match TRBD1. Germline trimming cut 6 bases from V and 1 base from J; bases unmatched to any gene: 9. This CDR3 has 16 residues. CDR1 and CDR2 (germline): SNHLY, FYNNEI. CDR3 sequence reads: CASSLQGTLSNQPQHF. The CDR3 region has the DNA TGTGCCAGCAGCCTACAGGGGACCTTAAGCAATCAGCCCCAGCATTTT.

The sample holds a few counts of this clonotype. CDR3: CASNIQGKPNYGYTF. For the CDR3, the DNA is TGTGCCAGCAATATACAGGGGAAGCCTAACTATGGCTACACCTTC. The chain employs TRBV6-2 or TRBV6-3 and TRBJ1-2, with 7 nucleotides matching TRBD1. CDR1 and CDR2 from the germline V gene are MNHEY and SVGEGT. CDR3 length: 15 amino acids. Trimming took 7 bases from V and 0 from J; bases not matched to a gene: 8.

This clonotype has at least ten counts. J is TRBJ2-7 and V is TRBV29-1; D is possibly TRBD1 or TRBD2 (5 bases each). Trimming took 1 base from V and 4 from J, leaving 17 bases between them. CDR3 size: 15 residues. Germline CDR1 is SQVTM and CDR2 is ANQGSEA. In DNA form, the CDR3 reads TGCAGCGTTGAAGGCCGGGACGCGGGCCTTTACGAGCAGTACTTC. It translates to CSVEGRDAGLYEQYF.

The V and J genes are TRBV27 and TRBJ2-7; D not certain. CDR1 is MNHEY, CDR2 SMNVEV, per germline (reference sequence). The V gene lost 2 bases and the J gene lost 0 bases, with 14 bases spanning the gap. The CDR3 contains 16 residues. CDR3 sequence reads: CASSLTRHPLSYEQYF. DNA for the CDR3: TGTGCCAGCAGTTTAACTCGACACCCTCTCTCCTACGAGCAGTACTTC.

The DNA of the CDR3 is TGTGCCAGCACTGATGGACAGGGAACCGAGCAGTACTTC. It encodes CASTDGQGTEQYF. The chain links TRBV27 to TRBJ2-7; TRBD1 aligns across 8 bases. Germline loops: CDR1 MNHEY, CDR2 SMNVEV (reference sequence). The CDR3 loop spans 13 amino acids. The junction had 8 bases not matched to a gene; V was cut back by 7 bases and J by 6 bases.

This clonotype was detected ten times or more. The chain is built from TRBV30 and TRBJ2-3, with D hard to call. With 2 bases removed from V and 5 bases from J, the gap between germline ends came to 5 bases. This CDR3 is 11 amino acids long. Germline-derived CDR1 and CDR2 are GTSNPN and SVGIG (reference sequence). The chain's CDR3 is CAWSWGDTQYF. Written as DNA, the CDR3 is TGTGCCTGGAGTTGGGGAGATACGCAGTATTTT.

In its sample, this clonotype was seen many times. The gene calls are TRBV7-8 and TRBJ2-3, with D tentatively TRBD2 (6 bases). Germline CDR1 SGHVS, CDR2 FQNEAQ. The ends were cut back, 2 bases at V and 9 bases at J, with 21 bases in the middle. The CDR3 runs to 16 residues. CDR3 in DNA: TGTGCCAGCAGCTTATCTCGAACCAGGGACTCCGCCACGCAGTATTTT. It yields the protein CASSLSRTRDSATQYF.

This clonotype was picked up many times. The CDR3 loop is CSVDGGTGGESSYEQYF. CDR3 coding DNA: TGCAGCGTTGACGGGGGGACAGGGGGCGAGAGCTCCTACGAGCAGTACTTC. V usage is TRBV29-1 and J usage is TRBJ2-7; 12 bases are a match to TRBD1. Germline-derived CDR1 and CDR2 are SQVTM and ANQGSEA. V lost 3 bases and J lost 0; bases outside the gene matches: 9. The CDR3 contains 17 residues.

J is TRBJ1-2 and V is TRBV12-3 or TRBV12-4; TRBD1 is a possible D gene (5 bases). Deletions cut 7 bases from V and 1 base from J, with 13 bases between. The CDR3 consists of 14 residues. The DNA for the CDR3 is TGTGCCAGCAATATTCGACAGATTAACTATGGCTACACCTTC. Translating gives CASNIRQINYGYTF.

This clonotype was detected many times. CDR3 nucleotide sequence: TGCAGCGTTGACCCCGTAGGTGACTATGGCTACACCTTC. Its protein product is CSVDPVGDYGYTF. This chain links TRBV29-1 with TRBJ1-2; D call uncertain. The CDR3 loop spans 13 amino acids. Trimming took 3 bases from V and 3 from J, leaving 11 bases between them. Germline values: CDR1 SQVTM, CDR2 ANQGSEA.

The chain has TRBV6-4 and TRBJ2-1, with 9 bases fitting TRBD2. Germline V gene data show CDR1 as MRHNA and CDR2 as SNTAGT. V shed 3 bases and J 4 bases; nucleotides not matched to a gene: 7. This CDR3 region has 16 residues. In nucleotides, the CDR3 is TGTGCCAGCAGTGATAAAGCGGGGGGTTCTTACAATGAGCAGTTCTTC. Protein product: CASSDKAGGSYNEQFF.

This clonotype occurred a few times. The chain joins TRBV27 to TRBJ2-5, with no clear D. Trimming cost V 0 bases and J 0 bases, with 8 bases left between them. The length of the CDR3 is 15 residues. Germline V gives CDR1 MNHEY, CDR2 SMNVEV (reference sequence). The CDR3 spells CASSLSWPYQETQYF. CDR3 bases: TGTGCCAGCAGTTTATCGTGGCCTTACCAAGAGACCCAGTACTTC.

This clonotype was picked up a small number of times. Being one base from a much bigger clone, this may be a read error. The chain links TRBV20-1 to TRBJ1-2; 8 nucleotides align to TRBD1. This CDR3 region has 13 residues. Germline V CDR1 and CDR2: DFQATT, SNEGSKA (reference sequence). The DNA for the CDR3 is TGCAGTGCTAGGGACAGGGTGGGGAATGGCGACACCTTC. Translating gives CSARDRVGNGDTF.

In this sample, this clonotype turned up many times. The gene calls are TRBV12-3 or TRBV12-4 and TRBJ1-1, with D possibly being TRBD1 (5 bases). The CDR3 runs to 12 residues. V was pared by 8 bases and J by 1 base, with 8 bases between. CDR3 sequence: CASLGQNTEAFF. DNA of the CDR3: TGTGCCAGCCTTGGACAGAACACTGAAGCTTTCTTT.

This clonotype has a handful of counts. The CDR3 loop is CASSLEGGGGYTF. The DNA for the CDR3 is TGCGCCAGCAGCTTGGAAGGAGGGGGTGGCTACACCTTC. The chain has TRBV5-1 and TRBJ1-2; tentative D call: TRBD1 (6 bases). From germline, CDR1 is SGHRS and CDR2 YFSETQ. V dropped 0 bases and J dropped 7 bases, with 10 bases sitting between them. The CDR3 is 13 residues long.

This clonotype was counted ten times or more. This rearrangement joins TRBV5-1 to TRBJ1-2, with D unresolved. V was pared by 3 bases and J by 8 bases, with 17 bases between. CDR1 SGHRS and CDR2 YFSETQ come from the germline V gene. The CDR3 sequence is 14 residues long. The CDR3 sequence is CASSSGRGGGGYTF. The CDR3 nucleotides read TGCGCCAGCAGCTCGGGTCGGGGAGGTGGAGGCTACACCTTC.

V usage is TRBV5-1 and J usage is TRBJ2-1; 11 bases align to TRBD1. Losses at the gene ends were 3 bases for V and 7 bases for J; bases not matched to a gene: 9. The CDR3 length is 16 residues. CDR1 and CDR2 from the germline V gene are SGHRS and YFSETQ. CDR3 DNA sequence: TGCGCCAGCAGCTCCCGGACAGGGGGCATGGGGAATGAGCAGTTCTTC. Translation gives CASSSRTGGMGNEQFF.

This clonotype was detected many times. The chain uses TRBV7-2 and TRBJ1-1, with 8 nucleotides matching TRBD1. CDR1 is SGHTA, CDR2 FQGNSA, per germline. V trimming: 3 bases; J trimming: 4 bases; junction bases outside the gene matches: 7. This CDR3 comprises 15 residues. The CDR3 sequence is CASSLGDRRGTEAFF. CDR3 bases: TGTGCCAGCAGCTTGGGGGACAGGAGGGGCACTGAAGCTTTCTTT.